The T cell receptor delta chain described here comes from a study of gamma-delta T cells after stem cell transplantation. TCRdb reapplied CATT to the RT-PCR reads. The data show a few thousand delta-chain clones, 30% seen once. The CDR3 runs 21 residues. The trim removed 1 base at V and 0 bases at J, leaving 19 bases unmatched. CDR1 and CDR2 from the germline V gene are GEAIGNYY and EKD. This chain joins TRDV2 and TRDJ1; 10 bases align to TRDD3. Source material: gamma-delta T cells. The sequence derives from a human donor. It is not recorded whose cells these are; they may come from a transplant donor. The CDR3 DNA is TGTGCCTGTGACACGATGAACACTGGGGGATTACCAAATCGGTACACCGATAAACTCATCTTT. It codes for CACDTMNTGGLPNRYTDKLIF.